This T cell receptor (beta chain) was recovered during a study of response to subunit inactivated influenza vaccine. Findings of the study overall: There was a suggestion from the authors that each seasonal influenza vaccination recruits few new T cells.

This clonotype has just a few counts. Its cognate antigen is unknown. Using its own MiXCR run on the RT-PCR reads, TCRdb lists one record per CDR3 protein. This sample has about 240,000 distinct CDR3 sequences, with 10% to 15% found just once. Deletions cut 0 bases from V and 0 bases from J, with 7 bases between. The CDR3 extends over 14 amino acids. CDR1 SGHKS and CDR2 YYEKEE come from the germline V gene (reference sequence). This TCR derives from a man aged 50 or older who received an inactivated influenza vaccine. The rearrangement joins TRBV5-5 to TRBJ2-7; D call uncertain. The specimen was non-naive T cells sorted from PBMCs, collected around two weeks before vaccination. This CDR3 is CASSLASLSYEQYF. The DNA of the CDR3 is TGTGCCAGCAGCTTGGCTTCCCTCTCCTACGAGCAGTACTTC.